These T cell receptor beta chains were read from a single sample in a study of CD8 T cells in Susac syndrome. TCRdb re-derived calls from the immunoSEQ multiplex PCR reads in MiXCR, one entry per CDR3 protein. Of roughly 190,000 distinct CDR3 sequences in the sample, roughly nine tenths were seen once. Sequencing was done on a sample of CD4+ T cells from PBMCs. These receptors came from a human donor with Susac syndrome. CDR3s include the opening cysteine and the closing phenylalanine or tryptophan. The D gene is left open where the match is weak. The size of a clone is reported for some rows only, either as once, few or many, or as a class for expanded clones.

v_call	d_call	j_call	clone_size	cdr3_nt	cdr3_aa
TRBV20-1	NA	TRBJ1-2	NA	TGCAGTGCTAGAGGGGGACAAGTTAACTATGGCTACACCTTC	CSARGGQVNYGYTF
TRBV3-1	NA	TRBJ1-1	NA	TGTGCCAGCAGCCCCCCAAACACTGAAGCTTTCTTT	CASSPPNTEAFF
TRBV7-9	TRBD1	TRBJ2-3	NA	TGTGCCAGCAGCTTAGCTAACCGGGACAGAAGCACAGATACGCAGTATTTT	CASSLANRDRSTDTQYF
TRBV14	TRBD1	TRBJ1-4	NA	TGTGCCAGCAGCCAAGTCAGGGGGACTAATGAAAAACTGTTTTTT	CASSQVRGTNEKLFF
TRBV12-3/TRBV12-4	TRBD1	TRBJ2-1	NA	TGTGCCAGCAGCTTGACCTCCGGGACAGGGACGTACAATGAGCAGTTCTTC	CASSLTSGTGTYNEQFF
TRBV7-3	TRBD2	TRBJ2-1	NA	TGTGCCAGCAGCTTAAGGGGGGGGACTCTCCACAATGAGCAGTTCTTC	CASSLRGGTLHNEQFF
TRBV6-6	NA	TRBJ1-1	once	TGTGCCAGCAGTTCCGACCTCATGCGGTTGGGCACTGAAGCTTTCTTT	CASSSDLMRLGTEAFF
TRBV20-1	TRBD2	TRBJ2-5	NA	TGCAGTGCTAATTCCTTTAGCGGGAGGCAAGAGACCCAGTACTTC	CSANSFSGRQETQYF
TRBV5-4	TRBD2	TRBJ2-5	NA	TGTGCCAGCAGCTTGGCAGGTAGCGGGACACAAGAGACCCAGTACTTC	CASSLAGSGTQETQYF
TRBV27	NA	TRBJ2-5	NA	TGTGCCAGCAGTTGGACACATGGGGAGACCCAGTACTTC	CASSWTHGETQYF
TRBV7-2	TRBD1	TRBJ2-3	NA	TGTGCCAGCAGCTTATGGACAGGGGGTAATATTAGGGATACGCAGTATTTT	CASSLWTGGNIRDTQYF
TRBV5-1	TRBD1	TRBJ2-2	NA	TGCGCCAGCAGCCCAGACAGGGGGACAGCGAGCACCGGGGAGCTGTTTTTT	CASSPDRGTASTGELFF
TRBV20-1	NA	TRBJ1-1	NA	TGCAGTGCTAGAGATCGAAGAGACAACACTGAAGCTTTCTTT	CSARDRRDNTEAFF
TRBV30	NA	TRBJ1-5	NA	TGTGCCTGTTGCTTGGGTAATCAGCCCCAGCATTTT	CACCLGNQPQHF
TRBV28	TRBD2	TRBJ2-4	NA	TGTGCCAGCAGTTTTTTCAGCGGGGTCAACAAAAACATTCAGTACTTC	CASSFFSGVNKNIQYF
TRBV7-3	NA	TRBJ1-1	NA	TGTGCCAGCAGCTTAACTAAGATCGGCACTGAAGCTTTCTTT	CASSLTKIGTEAFF
TRBV5-1	TRBD2	TRBJ2-1	NA	TGCGCCAGCAGTTTTGCGTATATTAAGGGACTAGCGGACCTCGAAATATACAATGAGCAGTTCTTC	CASSFAYIKGLADLEIYNEQFF
TRBV19	NA	TRBJ1-2	few	TGTGCCAGTAGTATCGGACAGAGCAACTATGGCTACACCTTC	CASSIGQSNYGYTF
TRBV3-1	TRBD2	TRBJ2-3	NA	TGTGCCAGCAGCCGGACTAGCGGGAGCACCCCTAGCACAGATACGCAGTATTTT	CASSRTSGSTPSTDTQYF
TRBV27	TRBD2	TRBJ2-7	NA	TGTGCCAGCAGGAAGACTAGCGGCTACTACGAGCAGTACTTC	CASRKTSGYYEQYF
TRBV12-3/TRBV12-4	NA	TRBJ1-5	NA	TGTGCCACCCAAAACGGGGATCAGCCCCAGCATTTT	CATQNGDQPQHF
TRBV20-1	NA	TRBJ1-4	NA	TGCAGTGCTAGCGGGGCCCAGGGTGAAAAACTGTTTTTT	CSASGAQGEKLFF
TRBV7-9	TRBD1	TRBJ1-2	NA	TGTGCCAGCAGCCCGGCCCGGGACAGGGTTACTCGGGTGCATGGCTACACCTTC	CASSPARDRVTRVHGYTF
TRBV3-1	TRBD2	TRBJ2-1	NA	TGTGCCAGCAGCATCGCTAGCGGGGGGGCAGTTGAGCAGTTCTTC	CASSIASGGAVEQFF
TRBV6-1	TRBD2	TRBJ2-2	once	TGTGCCAGCAGGGACGGGAGGGATTGGGGCACCGGGGAGCTGTTTTTT	CASRDGRDWGTGELFF
TRBV5-1	NA	TRBJ1-1	few	TGCGCCAGCAGCGCCGGGGGAAGCCCTGAAGCTTTCTTT	CASSAGGSPEAFF
TRBV2	NA	TRBJ1-6	NA	TGTGCCAGCAGACCCACGGGGGTTTGGTCCCTCCACTTT	CASRPTGVWSLHF
TRBV5-1	NA	TRBJ2-2	NA	TGCGCCAGCAGCCATGACAGGCACACCGGGGAGCTGTTTTTT	CASSHDRHTGELFF
TRBV3-1	NA	TRBJ1-2	NA	TGTGCCAGCAGCCAAGATCTTCTGGGTGGGACGACCTCGGGCTACACCTTC	CASSQDLLGGTTSGYTF
TRBV11-2	TRBD1	TRBJ2-7	NA	TGTGCCAGCAGCCCGGGACAGGGCAAGCACGAGCAGTACTTC	CASSPGQGKHEQYF
TRBV15	TRBD1	TRBJ2-5	NA	TGTGCCACCAGCAATCCCCCCGGACAGGACATACAAGAGACCCAGTACTTC	CATSNPPGQDIQETQYF
TRBV4-2	TRBD2	TRBJ2-1	NA	TGTGCCAGCAGCCAAGGGACTAGCGGGACATCCTACAATGAGCAGTTCTTC	CASSQGTSGTSYNEQFF
TRBV20-1	NA	TRBJ1-2	once	TGCAGTGCTAGTGCCGGACAGCTCGCGGGTGGCTACACCTTC	CSASAGQLAGGYTF
TRBV4-1	NA	TRBJ1-2	NA	TGCGCCAGCAGCCAAGTTCGGACAATCAGTAACTATGGCTACACCTTC	CASSQVRTISNYGYTF
TRBV29-1	TRBD1	TRBJ2-2	NA	TGCAGCGTTCGTACAGGGGTCGGGGAGCTGTTTTTT	CSVRTGVGELFF
TRBV19	TRBD2	TRBJ2-6	NA	TGTGCCAGTAGTCCACCTAGCGGGAGACGCTCTGGGGCCAACGTCCTGACTTTC	CASSPPSGRRSGANVLTF
TRBV18	NA	TRBJ2-3	NA	TGTGCCAGCTCACAGGGGTTGAGCACAGATACGCAGTATTTT	CASSQGLSTDTQYF
TRBV5-1	NA	TRBJ2-1	NA	TGCGCCAGCAGCAGGGGAGGCCGGAGGCCCGCTTCGAAGGAGCAGTTCTTC	CASSRGGRRPASKEQFF
TRBV30	NA	TRBJ1-2	NA	TGTGCCTGGAGTCTCACAGACAAAACGAGTGCCTTC	CAWSLTDKTSAF
TRBV7-9	NA	TRBJ1-2	NA	TGTGCCAGCAGCTTTGAAGCTAACTATGGCTACACCTTC	CASSFEANYGYTF
TRBV7-2	NA	TRBJ1-1	NA	TGTGCCAGCAGCTTGAGATCCCAGGAGAACACTGAAGCTTTCTTT	CASSLRSQENTEAFF
TRBV7-9	NA	TRBJ2-1	NA	TGTGCCAGCAGCTTAGAAGGTGTGAAGCAGTTCTTC	CASSLEGVKQFF
TRBV6-5	NA	TRBJ2-7	NA	TGTGCCAGCAGTTCACGAAACGAGCAGTACTTC	CASSSRNEQYF
TRBV27	TRBD1	TRBJ1-2	NA	TGTGCCAGCAGTTGGCAACAGGGGAGCGGCTACACCTTC	CASSWQQGSGYTF
TRBV28	NA	TRBJ2-4	NA	TGTGCCAGCAGTGTCTGGAGCAACGTGGCCAAAAACATTCAGTACTTC	CASSVWSNVAKNIQYF
TRBV29-1	NA	TRBJ1-2	NA	TGCAGCGTTGAAGAAAGCGGCTACACCTTC	CSVEESGYTF
TRBV5-1	NA	TRBJ2-7	NA	TGCGCCACCCCCCGGGGAAGGCGCTACGAGCAGTACTTC	CATPRGRRYEQYF
TRBV20-1	NA	TRBJ1-1	NA	TGCAGTGCTAGTACAGTGAACACTGAAGCTTTCTTT	CSASTVNTEAFF
TRBV3-1	NA	TRBJ1-2	once	TGTGCCAGCAGCCAGACGACAGCCGCGGACTATGGCTACACCTTC	CASSQTTAADYGYTF
TRBV14	NA	TRBJ1-1	NA	TGTGCCAGCAGCCAAAAGGCCTCCTGGGGGGCGAAAGATGACACTGAAGCTTTCTTT	CASSQKASWGAKDDTEAFF
TRBV20-1	TRBD2	TRBJ2-7	NA	TGCAGTGCTAGAGATCTAGCGGGCTGGGACGAGCAGTACTTC	CSARDLAGWDEQYF
TRBV7-9	NA	TRBJ2-5	NA	TGTGCCAGCAGCTTAAGGCGAGGGGTCAGGGAGACCCAGTACTTC	CASSLRRGVRETQYF
TRBV15	NA	TRBJ1-4	NA	TGTGCCACCAGCAGAGATCGGTACCCACGACCTAATGAAAAACTGTTTTTT	CATSRDRYPRPNEKLFF
TRBV3-1	NA	TRBJ2-7	few	TGTGCCAGCAGCCAATCAGTTAACGAGCAGTACTTC	CASSQSVNEQYF
TRBV6-5	NA	TRBJ1-2	NA	TGTGCCAGCAGTCCCCAGGGGAAGGGCTATGGCTACACCTTC	CASSPQGKGYGYTF